The 23 T cell receptor beta chains below come from one sample, sequenced in a study of human T cells and chemical hapten exposure. TCRdb re-called the RACE reads with MiXCR, one entry per CDR3 protein. The table shows approximately 84,000 distinct CDR3 sequences, with 11% occurring only once. Described time point: patch test 2, 6 weeks after DPC sensitization. Treatment: therapeutic diphenylcyclopropenone sensitization with weekly scalp DPC. Here the sequenced sample was whole blood, taken in connection with sensitization to the hapten diphenylcyclopropenone (DPC). The receptors were gathered from a man aged 18 to 29 with alopecia areata. Some clones in this sample may be carry-over from other donors' samples.

As DNA, the CDR3 is TGTGCCAGCTCACCACAGGGATCCCTGAACATGAACACTGAAGCTTTCTTT. It is translated as CASSPQGSLNMNTEAFF. The rearrangement links TRBV18 to TRBJ1-1; D gene unclear. CDR3 length: 17 amino acids. Between the trimmed V and J ends, which lost 1 base and 0 bases, there was a span of 15 bases. CDR1 and CDR2 from the germline V gene are KGHSH and LQKENI.

This clonotype came up many times. J is TRBJ2-1 and V is TRBV29-1; the match to TRBD2 covers 9 bases. The CDR3 is made up of 15 amino acids. V shed 0 bases, J shed 8 bases, and the junction held 8 bases outside the gene matches. Per germline, CDR1 SQVTM and CDR2 ANQGSEA. In DNA, the CDR3 is TGCAGCGTTGAAGATCTCGCGGGGGGGCCCGATGAGCAGTTCTTC. This gives the protein CSVEDLAGGPDEQFF.

In this sample, this clonotype turned up a few times. V gene TRBV7-6 combines with J gene TRBJ2-4, with a possible D match to TRBD1 (5 bases). CDR1 is SGHVS and CDR2 is FNYEAQ in the germline V gene. CDR3 length: 17 residues. V shed 2 bases and J shed 1 base, with 15 bases lying between them. The DNA of the CDR3 is TGTGCCAGCAGCTTATTTCAGGGCGGTGGGGCCAAAAACATTCAGTACTTC. Its translation is CASSLFQGGGAKNIQYF. Combining the CDR3 with reference TRBV7-6 and TRBJ2-4 gives the whole variable domain GAGVSQSPRYKVTKRGQDVALRCDPISGHVSLYWYRQALGQGPEFLTYFNYEAQQDKSGLPNDRFSAERPEGSISTLTIQRTEQRDSAMYRCASSLFQGGGAKNIQYFGAGTRLSVL.

This clonotype was picked up many times. The chain recombines TRBV20-1 with TRBJ2-3; possibly TRBD1 for D (6 bases). The CDR3 sequence is 14 residues long. Looked up from germline, CDR1 is DFQATT and CDR2 is SNEGSKA (reference sequence). V was clipped by 3 bases and J by 6 bases, with 16 bases between them. CDR3 sequence (DNA): TGCAGTGCTAGGGACAGAAACTTACTGGATACGCAGTATTTT. Its translation: CSARDRNLLDTQYF.

The chain employs TRBV6-7 and TRBJ2-7, with TRBD2 identical over 7 bases. TRBV6-7 belongs to the ORF category, with a function that is uncertain. The CDR3 totals 18 residues. J gave up 3 bases and V 0 bases, and 14 bases lay outside the gene matches. Written as DNA, the CDR3 is TGTGCCAGCAGTTACTCCTCAATGCGTTCAAAGCGGGGCTACGAGCAGTACGTC. Translated: CASSYSSMRSKRGYEQYV.

This clonotype was counted a few times. The chain couples TRBV7-9 to TRBJ2-3, with D unclear. Per germline, CDR1 SEHNR and CDR2 FQNEAQ (reference sequence). Trimming pared 1 base from V and 5 bases from J, leaving 7 bases between. The CDR3 is made up of 13 amino acids. CDR3: CASSLEGRDTQYF. CDR3 in DNA: TGTGCCAGCAGCTTAGAGGGAAGAGATACGCAGTATTTT.

This clonotype was seen more than once but under ten times. This sequence joins TRBV29-1 and TRBJ2-7; 8 nucleotides align to TRBD2. Germline V CDR1 and CDR2: SQVTM, ANQGSEA. The CDR3 is 15 residues long. V gave up 1 base and J gave up 1 base; unmatched junction bases: 6. The CDR3 DNA is TGCAGCGTTGAAGGAACAGCGGGAGATTCCTACGAGCAGTACTTC. Translated: CSVEGTAGDSYEQYF.

In this sample, this clonotype turned up many times. The gene calls are TRBV4-3 and TRBJ2-4; D gene uncertain. V lost 0 bases and J lost 0, with 12 bases in between. Germline V gives CDR1 LGHNA, CDR2 YSLEER. This CDR3 spans 17 amino acids. DNA for the CDR3: TGCGCCAGCAGCCAAGATGATAATACCTTAGCCAAAAACATTCAGTACTTC. Protein product: CASSQDDNTLAKNIQYF.

This clonotype was found many times. The chain is built from TRBV11-3 and TRBJ1-3; 7 nucleotides line up with TRBD1. The V and J ends lost 5 bases and 2 bases, in that order; junction bases with no gene match: 6. This CDR3 is 15 amino acids long. Germline CDR1 is SGHNT and CDR2 is YENEEA. Here the CDR3 reads CASSPSTGAGNTIYF. The CDR3 DNA follows: TGTGCCAGCAGCCCGTCCACAGGGGCTGGAAACACCATATATTTT.

This clonotype was counted many times. The gene calls are TRBV25-1 and TRBJ2-2, with TRBD2 as a possible D gene (7 bases). V dropped 1 base and J dropped 11 bases, with 23 bases sitting between them. CDR1 MGHDK and CDR2 SYGVNS come from the germline V gene. The CDR3 is 17 amino acids. The CDR3 sequence: CASSELGGDTRVRELFF. The CDR3 nucleotides read TGTGCCAGCAGTGAATTGGGGGGGGACACCCGAGTAAGAGAGCTGTTTTTT.

This clonotype has ten or more counts. The chain is built from TRBV12-3 or TRBV12-4 and TRBJ2-1, with 9 bases identical to TRBD2. This CDR3 is 14 amino acids long. V shed 2 bases and J 6 bases; nucleotides not matched to a gene: 2. The CDR3 bases are TGTGCCAGCAGTTTAACGCGGGGGGGCAATGAGCAGTTCTTC. Residues: CASSLTRGGNEQFF.

The chain uses TRBV4-3 and TRBJ2-6; perhaps TRBD1 as D (6 bases). V lost 0 bases, J lost 3 bases, and 15 bases lay in between. From germline, CDR1 is LGHNA and CDR2 YSLEER. This CDR3 spans 18 amino acids. CDR3 coding DNA: TGCGCCAGCAGCCAAGATCGGCACAGGGTGTATGGGGCCAACGTCCTGACTTTC. Protein product: CASSQDRHRVYGANVLTF.

This clonotype was observed a few times. This rearrangement joins TRBV18 to TRBJ1-5; possible D gene TRBD1, 5 bases. Germline V gene sequence: CDR1 KGHSH, CDR2 LQKENI. With 3 bases removed from V and 6 bases from J, the gap between germline ends came to 12 bases. The CDR3 sequence is 14 residues long. CDR3 sequence reads: CASSPGGTGQPQHF. CDR3 sequence (DNA): TGTGCCAGCTCACCGGGGGGTACGGGTCAGCCCCAGCATTTT.

This clonotype was detected a few times. As DNA, the CDR3 is TGTGCCAGCAGCCAAGCGGCTGGAAACACCATATATTTT. Amino acids: CASSQAAGNTIYF. The V gene is TRBV14, the J gene TRBJ1-3; D is undetermined. This CDR3 has 13 residues. Germline V gene data show CDR1 as SGHDN and CDR2 as FVKESK. Trimming removed 1 base at V and 2 bases at J, with 3 bases between.

This clonotype was observed at least ten times. V gene TRBV15 combines with J gene TRBJ2-3; D possibly corresponds to TRBD1 (5 bases). This CDR3 has 15 amino acids. V was trimmed by 0 bases and J by 3 bases, leaving 10 bases between them. CDR1 is LNHNV, CDR2 YYDKDF, per germline (reference sequence). The CDR3 is CATSRETGRTDTQYF. The CDR3 DNA reads as TGTGCCACCAGCAGAGAAACAGGTCGGACAGATACGCAGTATTTT.

The rearrangement joins TRBV6-1 to TRBJ1-3; D unresolved. Germline CDR1 MNHNS, CDR2 SASEGT. Trimming took off 6 bases at V and 0 bases at J, with 12 bases between the two ends. The CDR3 has 15 residues. The CDR3 sequence: CASSAQLASGNTIYF. The DNA for the CDR3 is TGTGCCAGCAGCGCACAGCTCGCCTCTGGAAACACCATATATTTT.

The table lists this clonotype with many counts. This chain connects TRBV20-1 to TRBJ1-4; D is perhaps TRBD1 (5 bases). The CDR3 sequence is 14 residues long. CDR1 is DFQATT, CDR2 SNEGSKA, per germline (reference sequence). With 3 bases removed from V and 3 bases from J, the gap between germline ends came to 11 bases. In DNA form, the CDR3 reads TGCAGTGCTAGTCTGGGGCTATCTAATGAAAAACTGTTTTTT. This codes for CSASLGLSNEKLFF.

The chain combines TRBV6-2 or TRBV6-3 with TRBJ2-7; 9 bases are a match to TRBD2. Germline V gives CDR1 MNHEY, CDR2 SVGEGT. There are 14 residues in the CDR3. V was clipped by 5 bases and J by 6 bases; unmatched bases: 8. CDR3 amino acids: CASSLTGTSIEQYF. The CDR3 bases are TGTGCCAGCAGTCTAACCGGGACTAGCATCGAGCAGTACTTC.

This clonotype was found many times. The J gene is TRBJ1-5, the V gene TRBV7-2; a weak D match, TRBD1 (5 bases). Germline V lookup: CDR1 SGHTA, CDR2 FQGNSA. V dropped 3 bases and J dropped 2 bases, with 14 bases sitting between them. This CDR3 contains 16 residues. CDR3 loop: CASSFEGWTGNQPQHF. The CDR3 bases are TGTGCCAGCAGCTTCGAGGGGTGGACGGGCAATCAGCCCCAGCATTTT. Full variable domain (rest looked up from reference TRBV7-2 and TRBJ1-5): GAGVSQSPSNKVTEKGKDVELRCDPISGHTALYWYRQSLGQGLEFLIYFQGNSAPDKSGLPSDRFSAERTGGSVSTLTIQRTQQEDSAVYLCASSFEGWTGNQPQHFGDGTRLSIL.

This clonotype was observed at least ten times. V gene TRBV4-1 combines with J gene TRBJ2-7; the D is unclear. Germline CDR1 and CDR2: MGHRA and YSYEKL. The CDR3 is 13 residues long. Trimming stripped 4 bases from V and 2 bases from J, with 9 bases between. Here the CDR3 reads CASSRDGPYEQYF. The CDR3 DNA reads TGCGCCAGCAGCCGAGACGGCCCCTACGAGCAGTACTTC.

There are a few counts of this clonotype. The rearrangement joins TRBV4-3 to TRBJ1-4; 7 bases fit TRBD1. V was pared by 1 base and J by 7 bases, with 9 bases of the junction left unmatched. This CDR3 has 16 residues. CDR1 is LGHNA and CDR2 is YSLEER in the germline V gene. CDR3 coding DNA: TGCGCCAGCAGCCAAGGTGTTAACAGGGGAAGTGAAAAACTGTTTTTT. It codes for CASSQGVNRGSEKLFF.

The genes are TRBV3-1 and TRBJ1-2, with 7 bases that match TRBD1. Per the germline V gene, CDR1 is LGHDT and CDR2 is YNNKEL (reference sequence). The CDR3 is made up of 15 amino acids. V shed 5 bases, J shed 5 bases, and the junction held 11 bases outside the gene matches. CDR3 bases: TGTGCCAGCAGCAGTTCTCCGGCACAGGGGTATGGCTACACCTTC. This translates into CASSSSPAQGYGYTF.

This clonotype was recorded at least ten times. The CDR3 DNA reads as TGTGCCAGCAGTTTTGAGCAAGAGACCCAGTACTTC. Protein product: CASSFEQETQYF. This chain joins TRBV12-3 or TRBV12-4 and TRBJ2-5; no reliable D call. The CDR3 has 12 amino acids. Trimming removed 3 bases from V and 2 bases from J, with 4 bases in between.